Each of the 11 T cell receptor beta chains below was sequenced from the same sample in a study of siplizumab effects on memory and regulatory T cells. TCRdb's table, derived via immunoSEQ multiplex PCR, lists solely in-frame clones and lacks some. This sample has approximately 94,000 clones; 94% occur once, and the top ten carry over 1%. Sequences were obtained from non-Treg CD4+ T cells sorted from blood. The receptors were sampled from a human donor in good health.

The genes are TRBV5-6 and TRBJ2-2; D uncertain. Germline V gives CDR1 SGHDT, CDR2 YYEEEE. V was cut by 1 base and J by 5 bases, with 3 bases left in between. CDR3 size: 12 residues. The CDR3 region has the DNA TGTGCCAGCAGCTTGTGGACCGGGGAGCTGTTTTTT. Translated: CASSLWTGELFF.

The CDR3 reads CASSDTGGNETQYF. The CDR3 DNA sequence: TGTGCCAGCAGTGACACGGGGGGAAATGAGACCCAGTACTTC. The chain uses TRBV6-1 and TRBJ2-5, with TRBD2 identical over 7 bases. Germline V CDR1 and CDR2: MNHNS, SASEGT. The CDR3 is 14 residues long. With V trimmed by 3 bases and J by 5 bases, 6 bases remained unmatched.

This sequence joins TRBV29-1 and TRBJ1-1; 7 nucleotides line up with TRBD1. Germline assignment: CDR1 SQVTM and CDR2 ANQGSEA. The CDR3 runs 13 residues. Losses at the gene ends were 7 bases for V and 0 bases for J; bases not matched to a gene: 5. In DNA, the CDR3 is TGCAGCGCCACAGGGGCCATGAACACTGAAGCTTTCTTT. This encodes CSATGAMNTEAFF.

The rearrangement joins TRBV4-1 to TRBJ1-2; D is perhaps TRBD1 (6 bases). Germline V CDR1 and CDR2: MGHRA, YSYEKL. V was shortened by 2 bases and J by 4 bases, with 20 bases between the two germline ends. This CDR3 has 17 amino acids. The DNA of the CDR3 is TGCGCCAGCAGCCAAACGATTTTGGACAGCCTTCCCTATGGCTACACCTTC. It yields the protein CASSQTILDSLPYGYTF.

V is TRBV5-4 and J is TRBJ2-1; 12 bases match TRBD2. The CDR3 is 17 residues long. Unmatched junction bases numbered 4, after V lost 1 base and J lost 2 bases. Looked up from germline, CDR1 is SGHNT and CDR2 is YYREEE (reference sequence). Here the CDR3 reads CASSLLGLAGTYNEQFF. As DNA, the CDR3 is TGTGCCAGCAGCTTGCTAGGACTAGCGGGGACCTACAATGAGCAGTTCTTC.

The chain joins TRBV7-2 to TRBJ2-1; TRBD2 aligns across 7 bases. Trimming took 3 bases from V and 3 from J; bases not matched to a gene: 8. Germline V gives CDR1 SGHTA, CDR2 FQGNSA. The CDR3 runs 16 residues. CDR3 residues: CASSFRPGGYYNEQFF. DNA for the CDR3: TGTGCCAGCAGCTTCCGGCCGGGGGGATACTACAATGAGCAGTTCTTC.

The chain has TRBV29-1 and TRBJ1-1; 7 bases match TRBD1. The V and J ends lost 8 bases and 3 bases, in that order; junction bases with no gene match: 12. The germline gives CDR1 SQVTM, CDR2 ANQGSEA. This CDR3 comprises 14 residues. CDR3 residues: CSIQGRGQDTEAFF. CDR3 nucleotides: TGCAGCATCCAAGGGAGGGGGCAGGACACTGAAGCTTTCTTT.

The chain is built from TRBV27 and TRBJ2-6; perhaps TRBD2 as D (6 bases). The CDR3 loop spans 17 amino acids. V was shortened by 5 bases and J by 2 bases, with 16 bases between the two germline ends. The germline V gene encodes CDR1 MNHEY and CDR2 SMNVEV (reference sequence). DNA for the CDR3: TGTGCCAGCAGTCCGTTCTGGTCGGGAGCTGGGGCCAACGTCCTGACTTTC. Amino acids: CASSPFWSGAGANVLTF.

The V and J genes are TRBV7-3 and TRBJ2-1; a weak D match, TRBD2 (6 bases). Germline V CDR1 and CDR2: SGHTA, FQGTGA. The germline V and J ends were trimmed by 6 bases and 2 bases, with 14 bases remaining between them. The CDR3 is 15 residues long. This CDR3 is CASRSLEGPYNEQFF. CDR3 DNA: TGTGCCAGCAGGTCCCTGGAGGGCCCCTACAATGAGCAGTTCTTC.

As concerns this clone: No DNA is shown, since the ends of the CDR3 on it are uncertain; the CDR3 is the one TCRdb lists. The CDR3 is CASSLFGSGKDYEQYF. The chain uses TRBV13 and TRBJ2-7; TRBD2 was called by the table and not checked on the DNA. The CDR3 totals 16 residues, both ends included. The germline V gene has CDR1 PRHDT and CDR2 FYEKMQ (reference sequence).

The V and J genes are TRBV18 and TRBJ2-1, with a weak D call TRBD2 (5 bases). This CDR3 contains 16 residues. CDR1 and CDR2 (germline): KGHSH, LQKENI. The V end lost 2 bases, the J end lost 4 bases, and 15 bases lay between the germline ends. The DNA for the CDR3 is TGTGCCAGCTCACCATTTACGGGGAAAGGGTACAATGAGCAGTTCTTC. Residues: CASSPFTGKGYNEQFF. Using reference TRBV18 and TRBJ2-1 for the parts outside the CDR3, the full variable domain is NAGVMQNPRHLVRRRGQEARLRCSPMKGHSHVYWYRQLPEEGLKFMVYLQKENIIDESGMPKERFSAEFPKEGPSILRIQQVVRGDSAAYFCASSPFTGKGYNEQFFGPGTRLTVL.